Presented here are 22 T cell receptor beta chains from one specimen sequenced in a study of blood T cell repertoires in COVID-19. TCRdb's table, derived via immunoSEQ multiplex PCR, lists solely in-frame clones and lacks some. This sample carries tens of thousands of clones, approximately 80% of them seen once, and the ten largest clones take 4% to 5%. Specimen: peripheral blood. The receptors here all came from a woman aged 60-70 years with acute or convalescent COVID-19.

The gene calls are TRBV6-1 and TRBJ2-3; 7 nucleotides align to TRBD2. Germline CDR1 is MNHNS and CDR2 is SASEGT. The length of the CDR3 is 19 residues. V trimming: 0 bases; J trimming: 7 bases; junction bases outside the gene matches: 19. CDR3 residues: CASSEASYPRLALGNTQYF. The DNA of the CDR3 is TGTGCCAGCAGTGAAGCTTCCTACCCGCGACTAGCCCTAGGGAATACGCAGTATTTT.

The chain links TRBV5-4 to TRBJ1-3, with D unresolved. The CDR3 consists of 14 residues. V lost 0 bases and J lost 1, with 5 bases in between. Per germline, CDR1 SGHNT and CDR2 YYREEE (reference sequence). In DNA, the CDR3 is TGTGCCAGCAGCTTGGCCGGGTCTGGAAACACCATATATTTT. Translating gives CASSLAGSGNTIYF.

For the CDR3, the DNA is TGTGCCAGCAGCCCTTTCTTGAACACTGAAGCTTTCTTT. Protein product: CASSPFLNTEAFF. This chain connects TRBV14 to TRBJ1-1; no reliable D call. The CDR3 length is 13 residues. V dropped 4 bases and J dropped 0 bases, with 6 bases sitting between them. The V gene's germline CDR1 is SGHDN and CDR2 FVKESK.

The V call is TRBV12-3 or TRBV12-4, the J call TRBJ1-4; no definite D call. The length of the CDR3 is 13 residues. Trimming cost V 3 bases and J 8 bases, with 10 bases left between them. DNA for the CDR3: TGTGCCAGCAGTTTGGTCAGAGGGGAAAAACTGTTTTTT. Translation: CASSLVRGEKLFF.

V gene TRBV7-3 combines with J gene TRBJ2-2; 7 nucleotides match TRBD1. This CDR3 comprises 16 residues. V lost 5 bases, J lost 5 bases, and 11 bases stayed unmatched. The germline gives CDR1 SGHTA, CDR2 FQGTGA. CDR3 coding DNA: TGTGCCAGCAGCGTTACCGGGACAGCGCTTACCGGGGAGCTGTTTTTT. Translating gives CASSVTGTALTGELFF.

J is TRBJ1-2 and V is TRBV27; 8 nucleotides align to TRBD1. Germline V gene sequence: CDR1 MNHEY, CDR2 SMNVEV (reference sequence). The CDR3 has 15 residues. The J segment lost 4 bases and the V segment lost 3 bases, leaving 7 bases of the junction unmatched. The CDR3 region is CASSLAATGVYGYTF. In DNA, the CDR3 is TGTGCCAGCAGTTTGGCTGCGACAGGGGTCTATGGCTACACCTTC.

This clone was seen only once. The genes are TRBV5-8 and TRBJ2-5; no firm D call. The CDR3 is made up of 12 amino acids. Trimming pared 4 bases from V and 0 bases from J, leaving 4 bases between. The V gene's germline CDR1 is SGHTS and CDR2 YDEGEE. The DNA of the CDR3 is TGTGCCAGCAGCCTGTACCAAGAGACCCAGTACTTC. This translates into CASSLYQETQYF. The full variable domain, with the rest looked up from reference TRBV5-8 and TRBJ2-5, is EAGVTQSPTHLIKTRGQQATLRCSPISGHTSVYWYQQALGLGLQFLLWYDEGEERNRGNFPPRFSGRQFPNYSSELNVNALELEDSALYLCASSLYQETQYFGPGTRLLVL.

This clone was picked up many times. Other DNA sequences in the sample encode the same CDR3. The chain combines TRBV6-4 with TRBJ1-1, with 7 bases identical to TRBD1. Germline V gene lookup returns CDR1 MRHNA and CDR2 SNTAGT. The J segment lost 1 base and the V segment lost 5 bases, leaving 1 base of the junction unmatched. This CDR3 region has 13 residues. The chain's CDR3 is CASSRTGNTEAFF. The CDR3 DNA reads TGTGCCAGCAGTAGGACAGGGAACACTGAAGCTTTCTTT.

The chain's CDR3 is CASTGTGVSPLHF. CDR3 nucleotides: TGTGCCAGCACCGGGACAGGGGTTTCACCCCTCCACTTT. This chain connects TRBV7-2 to TRBJ1-6; TRBD1 aligns across 10 bases. Germline-derived CDR1 and CDR2 are SGHTA and FQGNSA. Trimming took 7 bases from V and 9 from J; bases not matched to a gene: 3. CDR3 length: 13 residues.

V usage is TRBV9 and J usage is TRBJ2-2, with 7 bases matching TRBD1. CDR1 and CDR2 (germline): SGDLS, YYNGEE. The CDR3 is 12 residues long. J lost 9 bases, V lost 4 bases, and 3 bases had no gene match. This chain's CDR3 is CASSTGVRELFF. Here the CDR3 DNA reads TGTGCCAGCAGCACAGGGGTTAGGGAGCTGTTTTTT.

CDR3 sequence (DNA): TGTGCCAGCAGCGTACTACAGGGGGTTGAAGCTTTCTTT. This encodes CASSVLQGVEAFF. This chain connects TRBV7-9 to TRBJ1-1, with TRBD1 matching over 8 bases. CDR3 length: 13 amino acids. The junction had 6 bases not matched to a gene; V was cut back by 5 bases and J by 7 bases. CDR1 and CDR2 (germline): SEHNR, FQNEAQ (reference sequence).

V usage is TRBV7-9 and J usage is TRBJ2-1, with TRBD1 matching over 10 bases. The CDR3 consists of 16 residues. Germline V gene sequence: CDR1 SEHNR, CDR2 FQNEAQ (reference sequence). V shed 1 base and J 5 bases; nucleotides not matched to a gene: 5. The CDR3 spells CASSLGTGGSDNEQFF. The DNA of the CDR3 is TGTGCCAGCAGCTTAGGGACAGGGGGAAGCGACAATGAGCAGTTCTTC.

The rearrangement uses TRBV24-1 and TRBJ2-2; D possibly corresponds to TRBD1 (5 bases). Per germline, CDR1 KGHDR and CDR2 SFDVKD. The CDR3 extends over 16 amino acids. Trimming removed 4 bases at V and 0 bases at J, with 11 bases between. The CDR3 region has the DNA TGTGCCACCAGTGACCATGACAGTCCGAACACCGGGGAGCTGTTTTTT. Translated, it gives CATSDHDSPNTGELFF.

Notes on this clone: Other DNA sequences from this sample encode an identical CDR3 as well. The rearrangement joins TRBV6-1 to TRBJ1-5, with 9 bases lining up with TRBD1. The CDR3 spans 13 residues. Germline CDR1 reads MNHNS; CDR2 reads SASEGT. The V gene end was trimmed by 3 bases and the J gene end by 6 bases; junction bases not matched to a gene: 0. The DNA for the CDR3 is TGTGCCAGCAGTGAGGACAGGGGTCAGCCCCAGCATTTT. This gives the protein CASSEDRGQPQHF.

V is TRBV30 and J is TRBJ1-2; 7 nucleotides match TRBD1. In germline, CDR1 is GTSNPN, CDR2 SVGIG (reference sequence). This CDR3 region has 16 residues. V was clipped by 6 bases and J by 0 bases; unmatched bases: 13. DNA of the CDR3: TGTGCCTGTATGGGACAGATTATTAAAACTAACTATGGCTACACCTTC. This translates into CACMGQIIKTNYGYTF.

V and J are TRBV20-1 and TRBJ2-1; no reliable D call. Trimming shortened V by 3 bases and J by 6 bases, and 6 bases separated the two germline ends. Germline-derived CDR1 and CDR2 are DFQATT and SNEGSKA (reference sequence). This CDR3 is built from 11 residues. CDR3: CSASRPNEQFF. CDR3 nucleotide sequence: TGCAGTGCTAGCAGGCCCAATGAGCAGTTCTTC.

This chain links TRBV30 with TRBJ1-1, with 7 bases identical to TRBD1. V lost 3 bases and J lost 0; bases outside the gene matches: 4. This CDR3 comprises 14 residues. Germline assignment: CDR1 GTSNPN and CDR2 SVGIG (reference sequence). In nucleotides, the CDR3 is TGTGCCTGGAGACCGGGACAGATGAACACTGAAGCTTTCTTT. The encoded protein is CAWRPGQMNTEAFF.

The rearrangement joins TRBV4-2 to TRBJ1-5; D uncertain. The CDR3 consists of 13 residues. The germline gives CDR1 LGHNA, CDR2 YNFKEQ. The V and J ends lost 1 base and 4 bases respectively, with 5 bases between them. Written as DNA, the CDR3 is TGTGCCAGCAGCCAAGGGGCGAATCAGCCCCAGCATTTT. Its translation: CASSQGANQPQHF.

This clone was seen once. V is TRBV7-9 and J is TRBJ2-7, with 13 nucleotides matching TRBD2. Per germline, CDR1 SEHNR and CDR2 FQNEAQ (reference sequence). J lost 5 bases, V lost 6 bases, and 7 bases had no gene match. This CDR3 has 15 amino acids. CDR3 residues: CASSLTSGGFNEQYF. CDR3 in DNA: TGTGCCAGCAGTCTGACTAGCGGGGGGTTCAACGAGCAGTACTTC.

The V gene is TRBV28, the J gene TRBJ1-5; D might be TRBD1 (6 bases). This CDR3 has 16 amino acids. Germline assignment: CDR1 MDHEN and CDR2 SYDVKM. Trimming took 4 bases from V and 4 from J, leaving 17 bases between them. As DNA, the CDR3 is TGTGCCAGCAGTTCAGTGGGCAGGGGACTAAATCAGCCCCAGCATTTT. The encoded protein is CASSSVGRGLNQPQHF. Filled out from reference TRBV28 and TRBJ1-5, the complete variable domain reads DVKVTQSSRYLVKRTGEKVFLECVQDMDHENMFWYRQDPGLGLRLIYFSYDVKMKEKGDIPEGYSVSREKKERFSLILESASTNQTSMYLCASSSVGRGLNQPQHFGDGTRLSIL.

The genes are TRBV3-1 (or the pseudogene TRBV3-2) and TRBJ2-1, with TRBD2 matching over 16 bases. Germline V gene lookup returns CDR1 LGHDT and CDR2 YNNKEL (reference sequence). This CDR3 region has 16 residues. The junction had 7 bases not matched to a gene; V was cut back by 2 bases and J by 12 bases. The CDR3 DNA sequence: TGTGCCAGCAGCCAAACACCGGGACTAGCGGGAGGGCGGCAGTTCTTC. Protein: CASSQTPGLAGGRQFF.

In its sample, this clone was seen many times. Here the CDR3 reads CASSQDKLAGYNEQFF. In nucleotides, the CDR3 is TGTGCCAGCAGCCAAGATAAACTAGCGGGGTACAATGAGCAGTTCTTC. J is TRBJ2-1 and V is TRBV3-1 (or the pseudogene TRBV3-2); the match to TRBD2 covers 10 bases. Unmatched junction bases numbered 3, after V lost 0 bases and J lost 4 bases. The CDR3 totals 16 residues. The V gene's germline CDR1 is LGHDT and CDR2 YNNKEL (reference sequence).